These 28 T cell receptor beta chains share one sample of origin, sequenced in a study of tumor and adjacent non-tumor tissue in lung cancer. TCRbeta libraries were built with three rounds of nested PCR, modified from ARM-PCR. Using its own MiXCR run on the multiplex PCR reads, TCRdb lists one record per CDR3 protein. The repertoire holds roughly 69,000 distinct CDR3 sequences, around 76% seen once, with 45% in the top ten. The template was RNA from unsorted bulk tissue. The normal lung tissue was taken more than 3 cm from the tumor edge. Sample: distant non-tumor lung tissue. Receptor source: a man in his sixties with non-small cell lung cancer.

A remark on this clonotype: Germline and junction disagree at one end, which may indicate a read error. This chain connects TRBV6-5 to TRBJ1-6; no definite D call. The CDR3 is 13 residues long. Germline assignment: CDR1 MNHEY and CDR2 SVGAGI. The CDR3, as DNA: TGTGGCAGCAGTTATAGTCTTTATTCACACCTCCACTTT. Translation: CGSSYSLYSHLHF.

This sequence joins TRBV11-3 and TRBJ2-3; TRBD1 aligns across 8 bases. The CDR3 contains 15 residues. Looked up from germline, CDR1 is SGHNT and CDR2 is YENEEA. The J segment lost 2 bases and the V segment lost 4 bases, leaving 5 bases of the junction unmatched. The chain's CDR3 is CASSSGGVVTDTQYF. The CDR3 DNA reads TGTGCCAGCAGCTCAGGGGGCGTGGTCACAGATACGCAGTATTTT.

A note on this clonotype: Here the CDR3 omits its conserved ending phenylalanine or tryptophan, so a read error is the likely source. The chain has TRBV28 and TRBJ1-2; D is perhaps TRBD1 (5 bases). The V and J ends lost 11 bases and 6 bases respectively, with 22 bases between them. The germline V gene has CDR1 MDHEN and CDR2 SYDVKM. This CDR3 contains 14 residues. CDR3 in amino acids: CACSPLGAKNGYTL. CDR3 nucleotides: TGTGCCTGTAGTCCACTAGGGGCCAAAAATGGCTACACCCTC.

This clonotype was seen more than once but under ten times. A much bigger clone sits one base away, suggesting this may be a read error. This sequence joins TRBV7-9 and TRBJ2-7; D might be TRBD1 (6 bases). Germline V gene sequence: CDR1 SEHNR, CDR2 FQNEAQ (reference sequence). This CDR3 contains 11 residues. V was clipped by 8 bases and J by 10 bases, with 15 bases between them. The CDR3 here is CASGALGQQYF. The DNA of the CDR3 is TGTGCCAGCGGCGCGCTGGGACAACAGTACTTC.

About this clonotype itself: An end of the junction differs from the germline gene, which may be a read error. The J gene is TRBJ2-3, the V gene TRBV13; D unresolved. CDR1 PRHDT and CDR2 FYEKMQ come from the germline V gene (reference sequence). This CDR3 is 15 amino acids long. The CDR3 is CASSLARRNTDTHYF. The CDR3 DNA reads TGTGCCAGCAGCTTAGCGAGACGGAATACAGATACGCACTATTTT.

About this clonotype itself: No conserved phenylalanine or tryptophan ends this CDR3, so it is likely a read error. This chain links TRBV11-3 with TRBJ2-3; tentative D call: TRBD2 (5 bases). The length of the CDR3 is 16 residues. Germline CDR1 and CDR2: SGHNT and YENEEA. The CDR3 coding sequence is TGTGCCAGCAGCTACGGGCTAGCATATAGCACAGAAACGCAGTATGTT. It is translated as CASSYGLAYSTETQYV.

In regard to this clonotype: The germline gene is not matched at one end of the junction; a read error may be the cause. The CDR3: CDSNQVRRDGQYF. For the CDR3, the DNA is TGCGACAGCAACCAAGTCCGGAGGGACGGGCAGTACTTC. The rearrangement links TRBV4-1 to TRBJ2-7; D might be TRBD2 (6 bases). CDR3 length: 13 amino acids. The germline gives CDR1 MGHRA, CDR2 YSYEKL.

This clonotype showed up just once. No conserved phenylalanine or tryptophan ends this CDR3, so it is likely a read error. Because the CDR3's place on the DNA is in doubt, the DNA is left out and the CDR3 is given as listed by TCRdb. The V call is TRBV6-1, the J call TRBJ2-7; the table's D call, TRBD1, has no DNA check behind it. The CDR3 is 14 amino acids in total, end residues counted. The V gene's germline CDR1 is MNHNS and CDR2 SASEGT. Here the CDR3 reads CASSGDSLVNKQCS.

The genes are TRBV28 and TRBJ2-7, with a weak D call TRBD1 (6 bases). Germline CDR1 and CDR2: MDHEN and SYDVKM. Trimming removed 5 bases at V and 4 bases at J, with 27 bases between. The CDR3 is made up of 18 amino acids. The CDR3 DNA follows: TGTGCCAGCAGTCCTGCCAGGGGCCGCACGGCCAGCCGGTACGAGCAGTACTTC. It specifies CASSPARGRTASRYEQYF.

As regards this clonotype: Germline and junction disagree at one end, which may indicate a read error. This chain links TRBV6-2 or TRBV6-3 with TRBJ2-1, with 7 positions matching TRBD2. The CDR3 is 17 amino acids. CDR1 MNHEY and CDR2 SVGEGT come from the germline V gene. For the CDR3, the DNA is TGTGCTAGCAGTTACAATATACGCGGGAGTTTCCCCCTTCAGCAGTTCTTC. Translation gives CASSYNIRGSFPLQQFF.

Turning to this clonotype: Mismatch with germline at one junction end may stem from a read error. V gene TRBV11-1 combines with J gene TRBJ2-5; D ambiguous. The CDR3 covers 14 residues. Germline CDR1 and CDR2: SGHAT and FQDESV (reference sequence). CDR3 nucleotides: TGTGCCAGCAGCAAAGGCACGTACCGAGAGATCCAGTACTTC. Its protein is CASSKGTYREIQYF.

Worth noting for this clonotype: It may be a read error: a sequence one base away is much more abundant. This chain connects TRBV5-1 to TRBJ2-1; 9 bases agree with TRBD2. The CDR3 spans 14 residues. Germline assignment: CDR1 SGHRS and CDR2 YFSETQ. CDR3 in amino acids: CASTDRAGGNGQFF. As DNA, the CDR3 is TGCGCCAGCACCGACAGAGCGGGAGGTAATGGGCAGTTCTTC.

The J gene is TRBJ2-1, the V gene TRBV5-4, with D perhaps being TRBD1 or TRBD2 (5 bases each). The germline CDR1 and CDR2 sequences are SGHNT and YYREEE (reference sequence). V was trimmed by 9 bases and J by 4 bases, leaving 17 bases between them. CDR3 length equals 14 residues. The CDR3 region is CAIILVGEYNEQFF. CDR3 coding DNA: TGTGCCATCATCTTGGTGGGGGAATACAATGAGCAGTTCTTC.

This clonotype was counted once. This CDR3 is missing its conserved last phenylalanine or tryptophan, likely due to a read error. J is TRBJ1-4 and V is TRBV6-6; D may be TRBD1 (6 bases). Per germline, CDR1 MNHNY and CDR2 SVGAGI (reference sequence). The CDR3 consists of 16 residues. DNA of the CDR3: TGTGTCAGCTTCGGGCGAGGGGGTGCGGGGCGAGAAAAACTGTTTTCT. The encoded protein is CVSFGRGGAGREKLFS.

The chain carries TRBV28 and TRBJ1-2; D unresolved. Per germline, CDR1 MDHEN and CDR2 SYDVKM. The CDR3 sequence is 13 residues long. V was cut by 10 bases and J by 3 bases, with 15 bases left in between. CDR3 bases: TGTGCCATTAGACTAACCGGCTACTATGGCTACACCTTC. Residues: CAIRLTGYYGYTF.

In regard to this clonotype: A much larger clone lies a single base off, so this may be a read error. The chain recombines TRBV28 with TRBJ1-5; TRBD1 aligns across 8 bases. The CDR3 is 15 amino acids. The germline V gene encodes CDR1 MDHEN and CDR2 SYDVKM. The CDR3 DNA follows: TGTGCCGGCAGTTTTCCCAGGGGGCGAGCTCAGCCCCAGCATTTT. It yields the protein CAGSFPRGRAQPQHF.

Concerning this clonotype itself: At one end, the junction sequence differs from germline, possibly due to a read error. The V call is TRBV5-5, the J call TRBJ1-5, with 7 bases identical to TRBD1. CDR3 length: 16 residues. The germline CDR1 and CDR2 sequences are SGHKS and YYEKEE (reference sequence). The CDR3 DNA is TGTGCCAGCAGCTTGGTGGGATGGGACAGCAATCAGCCTCAGCATTTT. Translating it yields CASSLVGWDSNQPQHF.

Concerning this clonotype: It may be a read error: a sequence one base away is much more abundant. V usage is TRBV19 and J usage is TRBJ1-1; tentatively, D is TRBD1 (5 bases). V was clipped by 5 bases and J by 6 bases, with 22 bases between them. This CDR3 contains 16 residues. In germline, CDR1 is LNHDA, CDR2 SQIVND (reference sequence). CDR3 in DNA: TGTGCCAGTAGTTCCGACTCATCTCAGGGTTTCTCTGAAGCTTTCTTT. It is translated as CASSSDSSQGFSEAFF.

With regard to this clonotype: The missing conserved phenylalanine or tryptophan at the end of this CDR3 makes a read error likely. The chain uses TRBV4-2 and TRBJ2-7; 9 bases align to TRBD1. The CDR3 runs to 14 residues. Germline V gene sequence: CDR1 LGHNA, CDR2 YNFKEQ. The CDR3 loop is CASSATGGRDEQYI. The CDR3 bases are TGTGCGAGCAGTGCGACAGGGGGTAGGGACGAGCAGTACATC.

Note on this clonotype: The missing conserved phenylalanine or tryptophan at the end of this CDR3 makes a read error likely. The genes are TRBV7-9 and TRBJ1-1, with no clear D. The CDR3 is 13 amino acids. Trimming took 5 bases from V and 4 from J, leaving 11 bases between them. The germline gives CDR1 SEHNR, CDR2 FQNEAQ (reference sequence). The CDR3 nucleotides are TGTGCCAGCAGCCAGGCAGTGAGCACTGAAGCTTTCTCT. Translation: CASSQAVSTEAFS.

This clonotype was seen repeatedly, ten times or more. The CDR3 sequence: CASTDSNVLTF. CDR3 DNA sequence: TGCGCCAGCACGGACAGCAACGTCCTGACTTTC. This chain uses TRBV5-1 with TRBJ2-6; D possibly corresponds to TRBD1 (6 bases). This CDR3 is 11 amino acids long. V gave up 6 bases and J gave up 9 bases, with 7 bases separating them. Germline CDR1 SGHRS, CDR2 YFSETQ.

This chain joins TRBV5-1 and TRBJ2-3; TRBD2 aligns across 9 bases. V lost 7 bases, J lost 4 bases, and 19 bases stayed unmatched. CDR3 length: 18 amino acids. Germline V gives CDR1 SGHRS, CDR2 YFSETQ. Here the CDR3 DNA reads TGCGCCAGCCGCCGAGATGACAGCGGGAGGAATCAGGCAGATACGCAGTATTTT. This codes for CASRRDDSGRNQADTQYF.

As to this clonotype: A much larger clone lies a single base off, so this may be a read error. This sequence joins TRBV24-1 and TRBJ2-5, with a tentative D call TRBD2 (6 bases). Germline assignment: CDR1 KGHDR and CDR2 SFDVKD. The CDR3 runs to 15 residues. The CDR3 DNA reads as TGTACCACCAGTGATCTGAGGGGCGGGGAAGAGACCCAGTACTTC. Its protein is CTTSDLRGGEETQYF.

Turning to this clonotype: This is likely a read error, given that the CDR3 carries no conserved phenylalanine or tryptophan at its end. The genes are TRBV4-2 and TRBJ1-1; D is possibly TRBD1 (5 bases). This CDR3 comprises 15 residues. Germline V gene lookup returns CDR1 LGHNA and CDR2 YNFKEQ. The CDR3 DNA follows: TGTACCAGCAGCATCGCTAACGGGGGGAACACTGAAGCTTTCTCT. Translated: CTSSIANGGNTEAFS.

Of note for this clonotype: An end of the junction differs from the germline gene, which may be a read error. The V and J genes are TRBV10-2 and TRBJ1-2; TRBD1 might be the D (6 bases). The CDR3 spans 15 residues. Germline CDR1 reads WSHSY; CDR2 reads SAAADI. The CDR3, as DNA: TGCGCCAGCGGTGAGTCGATGGAGGGGGGAAATGGCTACGCCTTC. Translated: CASGESMEGGNGYAF.

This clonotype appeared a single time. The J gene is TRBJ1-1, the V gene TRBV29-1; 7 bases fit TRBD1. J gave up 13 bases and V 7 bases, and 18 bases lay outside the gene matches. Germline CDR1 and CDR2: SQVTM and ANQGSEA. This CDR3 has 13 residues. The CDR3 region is CSASAGGDIEDFF. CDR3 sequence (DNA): TGCAGCGCCTCGGCAGGGGGGGACATTGAGGATTTCTTT.

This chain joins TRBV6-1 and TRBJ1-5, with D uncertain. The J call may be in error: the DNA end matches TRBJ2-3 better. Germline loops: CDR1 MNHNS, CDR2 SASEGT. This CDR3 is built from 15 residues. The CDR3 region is CASSERWATNQPQYF. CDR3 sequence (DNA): TGTGCCAGCAGTGAAAGGTGGGCGACCAATCAGCCCCAGTATTTT.

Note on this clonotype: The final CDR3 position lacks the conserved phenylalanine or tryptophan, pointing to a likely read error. Here the CDR3 DNA reads TGTGTCAGCAGCCCGCCGCCTAGTGAATCGGAGACCCAGTACCTC. The encoded protein is CVSSPPPSESETQYL. The chain is built from TRBV12-3 or TRBV12-4 and TRBJ2-5; D not resolved. The CDR3 is 15 amino acids.